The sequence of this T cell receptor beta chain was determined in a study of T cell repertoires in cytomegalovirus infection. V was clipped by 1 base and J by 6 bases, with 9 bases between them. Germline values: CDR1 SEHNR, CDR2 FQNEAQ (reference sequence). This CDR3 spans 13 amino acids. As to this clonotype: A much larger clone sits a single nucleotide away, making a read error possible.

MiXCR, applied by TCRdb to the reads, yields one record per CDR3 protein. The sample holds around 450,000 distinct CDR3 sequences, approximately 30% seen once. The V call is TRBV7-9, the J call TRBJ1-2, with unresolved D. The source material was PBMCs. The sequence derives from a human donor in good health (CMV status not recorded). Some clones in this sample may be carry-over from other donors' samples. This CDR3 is CASSLGVEDGYTF. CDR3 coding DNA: TGTGCCAGCAGCTTAGGGGTGGAGGATGGCTACACCTTC.